This T cell receptor beta chain was recovered during a study of OX40 agonist ivuxolimab in advanced cancers. The protocol was immunoSEQ multiplex PCR, while the TCRdb copy is restricted to in-frame clones and leaves out a portion. The table lists around 62,000 clones, 70% to 90% of them singletons, with roughly 0.7% in the top ten. This clonotype was obtained from an adult with an advanced solid tumor such as melanoma, head and neck, liver or kidney cancer. The input for sequencing was CD4+ or CD8+ T cells sorted from blood, taken in a trial of the OX40 agonist ivuxolimab.

CDR3 nucleotide sequence: TGTGCCAGCAGCTCTACCGGGACAGGGAAGGAAAAACTGTTTTTT. It is translated as CASSSTGTGKEKLFF. The rearrangement joins TRBV7-6 to TRBJ1-4; TRBD1 agrees at 9 bases. This CDR3 is 15 amino acids long. V gave up 4 bases and J gave up 8 bases; unmatched junction bases: 8. From germline, CDR1 is SGHVS and CDR2 FNYEAQ.